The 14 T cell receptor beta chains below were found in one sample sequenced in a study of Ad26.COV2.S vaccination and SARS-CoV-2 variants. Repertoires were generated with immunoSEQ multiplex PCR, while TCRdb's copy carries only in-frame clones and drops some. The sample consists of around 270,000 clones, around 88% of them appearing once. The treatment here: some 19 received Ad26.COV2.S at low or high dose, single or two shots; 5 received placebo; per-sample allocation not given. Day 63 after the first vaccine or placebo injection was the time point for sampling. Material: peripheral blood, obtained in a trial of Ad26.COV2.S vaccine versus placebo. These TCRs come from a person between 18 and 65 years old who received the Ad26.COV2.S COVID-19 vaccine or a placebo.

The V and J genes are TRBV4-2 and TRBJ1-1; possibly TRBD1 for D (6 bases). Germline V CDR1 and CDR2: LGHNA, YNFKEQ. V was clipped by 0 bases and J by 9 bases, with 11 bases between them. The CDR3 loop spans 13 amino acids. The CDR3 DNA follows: TGTGCCAGCAGCCAAGAATTAGGGGGGCAAGCTTTCTTT. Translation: CASSQELGGQAFF.

The CDR3 coding sequence is TGCGCCAGCAGCTCTAACCCGGGACAGGGCTCGGTCGAAAAACTGTTTTTT. It yields the protein CASSSNPGQGSVEKLFF. The chain recombines TRBV5-1 with TRBJ1-4, with 9 bases matching TRBD1. The CDR3 consists of 17 residues. J was trimmed by 8 bases and V by 3 bases; bases with no gene match: 14. Germline CDR1 reads SGHRS; CDR2 reads YFSETQ.

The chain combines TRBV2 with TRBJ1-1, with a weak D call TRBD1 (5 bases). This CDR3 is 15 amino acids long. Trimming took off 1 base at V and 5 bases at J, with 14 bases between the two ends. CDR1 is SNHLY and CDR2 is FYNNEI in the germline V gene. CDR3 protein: CASSEDGGWFTEAFF. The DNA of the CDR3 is TGTGCCAGCAGTGAAGACGGGGGATGGTTTACTGAAGCTTTCTTT. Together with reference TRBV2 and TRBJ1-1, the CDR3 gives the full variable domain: EPEVTQTPSHQVTQMGQEVILRCVPISNHLYFYWYRQILGQKVEFLVSFYNNEISEKSEIFDDQFSVERPDGSNFTLKIRSTKLEDSAMYFCASSEDGGWFTEAFFGQGTRLTVV.

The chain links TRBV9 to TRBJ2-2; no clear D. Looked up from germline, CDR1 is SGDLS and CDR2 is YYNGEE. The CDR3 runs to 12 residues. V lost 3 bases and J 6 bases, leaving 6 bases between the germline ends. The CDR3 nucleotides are TGTGCCAGCAGCGCGTCTTCCGGGGAGCTGTTTTTT. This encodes CASSASSGELFF.

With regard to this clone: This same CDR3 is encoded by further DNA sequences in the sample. The CDR3 DNA is TGTGCCAGCAGCGAGAATAATTCACCCCTCCACTTT. It is translated as CASSENNSPLHF. The chain employs TRBV2 and TRBJ1-6, with D uncertain. V dropped 6 bases and J dropped 5 bases, with 5 bases sitting between them. CDR3 size: 12 residues. CDR1 is SNHLY and CDR2 is FYNNEI in the germline V gene.

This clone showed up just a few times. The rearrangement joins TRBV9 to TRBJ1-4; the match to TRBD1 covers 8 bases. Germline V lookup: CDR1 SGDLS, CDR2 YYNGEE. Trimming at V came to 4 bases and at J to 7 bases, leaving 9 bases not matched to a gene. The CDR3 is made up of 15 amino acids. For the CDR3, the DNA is TGTGCCAGCAGCATCCGCCTCGGGACAGGTGAAAAACTGTTTTTT. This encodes CASSIRLGTGEKLFF.

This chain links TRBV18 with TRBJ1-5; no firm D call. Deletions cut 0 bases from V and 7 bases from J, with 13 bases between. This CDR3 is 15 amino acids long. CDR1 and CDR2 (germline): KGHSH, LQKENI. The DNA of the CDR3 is TGTGCCAGCTCACCACCCGGTGGTAGGGCGCAGCCCCAGCATTTT. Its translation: CASSPPGGRAQPQHF.

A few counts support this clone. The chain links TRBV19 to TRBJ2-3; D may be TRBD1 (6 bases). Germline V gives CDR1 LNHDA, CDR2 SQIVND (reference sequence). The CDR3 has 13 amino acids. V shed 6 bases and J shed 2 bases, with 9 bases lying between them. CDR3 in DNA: TGTGCCAGTAGCCCAGGGGCCACAGATACGCAGTATTTT. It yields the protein CASSPGATDTQYF.

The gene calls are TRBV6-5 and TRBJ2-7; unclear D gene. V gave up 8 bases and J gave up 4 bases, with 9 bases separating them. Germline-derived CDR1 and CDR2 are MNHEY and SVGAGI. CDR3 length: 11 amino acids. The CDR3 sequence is CASGQIYEQYV. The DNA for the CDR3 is TGTGCCAGCGGCCAGATTTACGAGCAGTACGTC.

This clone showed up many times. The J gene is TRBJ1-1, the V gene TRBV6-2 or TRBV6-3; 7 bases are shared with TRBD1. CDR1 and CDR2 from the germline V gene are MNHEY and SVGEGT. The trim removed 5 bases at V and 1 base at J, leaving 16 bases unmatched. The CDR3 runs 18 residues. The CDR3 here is CASSQNRAGGGKNTEAFF. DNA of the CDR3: TGTGCCAGCAGTCAAAACAGAGCAGGGGGTGGAAAGAACACTGAAGCTTTCTTT.

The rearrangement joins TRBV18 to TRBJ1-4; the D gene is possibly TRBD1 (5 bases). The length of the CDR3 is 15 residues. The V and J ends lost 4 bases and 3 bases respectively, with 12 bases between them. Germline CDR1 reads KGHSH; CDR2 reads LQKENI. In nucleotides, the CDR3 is TGTGCCAGCTCACAGTTAGCAGGGCCTAATGAAAAACTGTTTTTT. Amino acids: CASSQLAGPNEKLFF.

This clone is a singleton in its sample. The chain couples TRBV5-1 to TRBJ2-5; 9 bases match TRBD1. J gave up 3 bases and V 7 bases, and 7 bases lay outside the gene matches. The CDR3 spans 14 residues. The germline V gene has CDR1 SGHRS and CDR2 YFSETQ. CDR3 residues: CASRPGTGKETQYF. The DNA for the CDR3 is TGCGCCAGCCGTCCCGGGACAGGGAAAGAGACCCAGTACTTC.

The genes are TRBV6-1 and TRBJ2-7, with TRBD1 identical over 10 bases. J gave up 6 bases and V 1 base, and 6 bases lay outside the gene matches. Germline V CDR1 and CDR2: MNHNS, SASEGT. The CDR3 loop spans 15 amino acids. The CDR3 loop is CASSEVSGTGVEQYV. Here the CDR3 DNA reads TGTGCCAGCAGTGAAGTATCGGGGACAGGGGTCGAGCAGTACGTC.

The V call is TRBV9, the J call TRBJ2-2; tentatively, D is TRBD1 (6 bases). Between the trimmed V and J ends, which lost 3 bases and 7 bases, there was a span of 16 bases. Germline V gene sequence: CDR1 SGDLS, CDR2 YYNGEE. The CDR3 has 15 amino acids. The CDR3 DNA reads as TGTGCCAGCAGCGCCCAGCCAGGGGCGGGCGGGGAGCTGTTTTTT. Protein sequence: CASSAQPGAGGELFF.